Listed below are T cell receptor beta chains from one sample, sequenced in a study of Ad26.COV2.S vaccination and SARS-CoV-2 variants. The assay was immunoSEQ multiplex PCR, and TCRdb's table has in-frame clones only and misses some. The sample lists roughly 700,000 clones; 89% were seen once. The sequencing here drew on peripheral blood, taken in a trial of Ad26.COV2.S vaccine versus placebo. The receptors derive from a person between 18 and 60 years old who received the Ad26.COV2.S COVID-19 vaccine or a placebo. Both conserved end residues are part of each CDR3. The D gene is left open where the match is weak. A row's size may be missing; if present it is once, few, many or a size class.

DNA: TGTGCCATCCCCAGTCCGGGACAGCCGTACAATGAGCAGTTCTTC
CDR3: CAIPSPGQPYNEQFF
size: NA
V: TRBV10-3
D: TRBD1
J: TRBJ2-1

DNA: TGCGCCAGCAGCCGTTCGGGACAGGGGGCGGCCGAAGCTTTCTTT
CDR3: CASSRSGQGAAEAFF
size: NA
V: TRBV4-3
D: TRBD1
J: TRBJ1-1

DNA: TGCGCCAGCAGCCAAGATAGAGGGGAGCGTCGGTATTTT
CDR3: CASSQDRGERRYF
size: NA
V: TRBV4-3
D: NA
J: TRBJ2-3

DNA: TGTGCCAGCAGCCTTACGTTTGGTAGCGGATCCTACGAGCAGTACTTC
CDR3: CASSLTFGSGSYEQYF
size: NA
V: TRBV11-2
D: NA
J: TRBJ2-7

DNA: TGTGCCAGCATCTCGCAGAGCTCCTATAATTCACCCCTCCACTTT
CDR3: CASISQSSYNSPLHF
size: once
V: TRBV7-9
D: NA
J: TRBJ1-6

DNA: TGTGCCAGCAGTGAAGCGCCCGTAGGTTTCAGGGGCCAGAACACTGAAGCTTTCTTT
CDR3: CASSEAPVGFRGQNTEAFF
size: NA
V: TRBV6-1
D: NA
J: TRBJ1-1

DNA: TGTGCCTGGGACGTGGGGAACCAAGAGACCCAGTACTTC
CDR3: CAWDVGNQETQYF
size: NA
V: TRBV30
D: NA
J: TRBJ2-5

DNA: TGTGCCAGCAGCTCACCGGGACACACACAAGAGACCCAGTACTTC
CDR3: CASSSPGHTQETQYF
size: NA
V: TRBV11-2
D: NA
J: TRBJ2-5

DNA: TGTGCCAGCAGCTCGGGACTAGCGGGGTACAATGAGCAGTTCTTC
CDR3: CASSSGLAGYNEQFF
size: NA
V: TRBV5-4
D: TRBD2
J: TRBJ2-1

DNA: TGTGCCAGCAGTGATCCGGGACTCTCCTCAGGAAACACCATATATTTT
CDR3: CASSDPGLSSGNTIYF
size: NA
V: TRBV2
D: NA
J: TRBJ1-3

DNA: TGTGCCACCAGCAGAGAAGGAGGGGCCTACGAGCAGTACTTC
CDR3: CATSREGGAYEQYF
size: NA
V: TRBV15
D: NA
J: TRBJ2-7

DNA: TGTGCCAGCAGGCGGGACGGCCCAACCGGGGAGCTGTTTTTT
CDR3: CASRRDGPTGELFF
size: NA
V: TRBV6-5
D: NA
J: TRBJ2-2

DNA: TGTGCCAGCAGCTTGGGGGGAAACTATGGCTACACCTTC
CDR3: CASSLGGNYGYTF
size: NA
V: TRBV5-6
D: NA
J: TRBJ1-2

DNA: TGTGCCAGCAGTTACGTTTCGGGGTATAATTCACCCCTCCACTTT
CDR3: CASSYVSGYNSPLHF
size: few
V: TRBV6-5
D: NA
J: TRBJ1-6

DNA: TGTGCCAGCAGCCAAGTTCTTGTAGCGGGAACAGATACGCAGTATTTT
CDR3: CASSQVLVAGTDTQYF
size: NA
V: TRBV3-1/TRBV3-2
D: TRBD2
J: TRBJ2-3

DNA: TGTGCCAGTAGTGTGACAGGGGATGGAACTGAAGCTTTCTTT
CDR3: CASSVTGDGTEAFF
size: NA
V: TRBV19
D: TRBD1
J: TRBJ1-1

DNA: TGTGCCAGCAGCAACCGGGACAGGGTCAACACTGAAGCTTTCTTT
CDR3: CASSNRDRVNTEAFF
size: NA
V: TRBV21-1
D: NA
J: TRBJ1-1

DNA: TGCGCCAGCAGACTAGTAACTGCAGGGGAGACCCAGTACTTC
CDR3: CASRLVTAGETQYF
size: NA
V: TRBV5-1
D: NA
J: TRBJ2-5

DNA: TGTGCCAGTAGGATACAGGGATACAATTCACCCCTCCACTTT
CDR3: CASRIQGYNSPLHF
size: NA
V: TRBV19
D: NA
J: TRBJ1-6

DNA: TGTGCCACCAGCAGGAATAGGGGCGATGAGCAGTTCTTC
CDR3: CATSRNRGDEQFF
size: NA
V: TRBV15
D: NA
J: TRBJ2-1

DNA: TGTGCCAGCAGTCGAGCTGGGGCCAACGTCCTGACTTTC
CDR3: CASSRAGANVLTF
size: NA
V: TRBV19
D: NA
J: TRBJ2-6

DNA: TGTGCCAGCAGCAAGGGACCCGCCCCAGGTCCTGGAAACACCATATATTTT
CDR3: CASSKGPAPGPGNTIYF
size: NA
V: TRBV7-2
D: NA
J: TRBJ1-3

DNA: TGTGCCAGCAGCTCCACTCGTGGGGAAAAACTGTTTTTT
CDR3: CASSSTRGEKLFF
size: NA
V: TRBV11-2
D: NA
J: TRBJ1-4

DNA: TGTGCCAGCAGCAGGGACAGGGAGAATCAGCCCCAGCATTTT
CDR3: CASSRDRENQPQHF
size: NA
V: TRBV11-2
D: TRBD1
J: TRBJ1-5

DNA: TGTGCCAGCAGCACAAGGGACAGGGGGCTGAATGAGCAGTTCTTC
CDR3: CASSTRDRGLNEQFF
size: NA
V: TRBV6-5
D: TRBD1
J: TRBJ2-1

DNA: TGCGCCAGCAGCCAAGGGAGAGTCGATGAGCAGTTCTTC
CDR3: CASSQGRVDEQFF
size: NA
V: TRBV4-3
D: NA
J: TRBJ2-1

DNA: TGTGCCACCAGTGACTCAGACAGGGGAGCTTTCTTT
CDR3: CATSDSDRGAFF
size: NA
V: TRBV24-1
D: TRBD1
J: TRBJ1-1

DNA: TGTGCCAGCAGCTTTGGCCGAGAGACCCAGTACTTC
CDR3: CASSFGRETQYF
size: NA
V: TRBV7-8
D: NA
J: TRBJ2-5

DNA: TGTGCCAGCAGGCAGCGGACCGGGGAGCTGTTTTTT
CDR3: CASRQRTGELFF
size: NA
V: TRBV27
D: NA
J: TRBJ2-2

DNA: TGTGCCAGCAGCGGGGGGACAGGGGTGCCGGGCCAAGAGACCCAGTACTTC
CDR3: CASSGGTGVPGQETQYF
size: NA
V: TRBV7-9
D: TRBD1
J: TRBJ2-5

DNA: TGTGCCACCAGTGGCTTATCTCCGGGACAGGGAACCGAGACCCAGTACTTC
CDR3: CATSGLSPGQGTETQYF
size: NA
V: TRBV24-1
D: TRBD1
J: TRBJ2-5

DNA: TGTGCCATCAGTGGCTCCGGGACACAGAATTCACCCCTCCACTTT
CDR3: CAISGSGTQNSPLHF
size: NA
V: TRBV10-3
D: NA
J: TRBJ1-6

DNA: TGTGCCAGCAGACCTAGACAGGGCTCCTACGAGCAGTACTTC
CDR3: CASRPRQGSYEQYF
size: many
V: TRBV7-8
D: TRBD1
J: TRBJ2-7

DNA: TGTGCCAGCAGTGGGGGGAATCAGCCCCAGCATTTT
CDR3: CASSGGNQPQHF
size: few
V: TRBV2
D: NA
J: TRBJ1-5

DNA: TGTGCCAGCAGTTACGGGGACAGGGTTTTGAGCACTGAAGCTTTCTTT
CDR3: CASSYGDRVLSTEAFF
size: NA
V: TRBV6-2/TRBV6-3
D: TRBD1
J: TRBJ1-1

DNA: TGTGCCAGCAGCCGCCGGGACAGGGTTCCTGAAGCTTTCTTT
CDR3: CASSRRDRVPEAFF
size: NA
V: TRBV5-6
D: TRBD1
J: TRBJ1-1

DNA: TGTGCCAGCAGCTTGGGGGATCAGCCCCAGCATTTT
CDR3: CASSLGDQPQHF
size: NA
V: TRBV5-6
D: NA
J: TRBJ1-5

DNA: TGTGCCAGTAGTGGATTGGGGAATGGTCAGCCCCAGCATTTT
CDR3: CASSGLGNGQPQHF
size: NA
V: TRBV19
D: NA
J: TRBJ1-5

DNA: TGTGCCAGCTCGAGGGAGTCTGGCAATGAGCAGTTCTTC
CDR3: CASSRESGNEQFF
size: NA
V: TRBV2
D: NA
J: TRBJ2-1

DNA: TGTGCCACCAACGGACAGGGGGCTAATGAAAAACTGTTTTTT
CDR3: CATNGQGANEKLFF
size: NA
V: TRBV15
D: TRBD1
J: TRBJ1-4

DNA: TGTGCCAGCAGTCGAGCCGGGGGCTACGAGCAGTACTTC
CDR3: CASSRAGGYEQYF
size: NA
V: TRBV5-4
D: NA
J: TRBJ2-7

DNA: TGTGCCACCAGCAGGAGGACTATAGAGACCCAGTACTTC
CDR3: CATSRRTIETQYF
size: NA
V: TRBV15
D: NA
J: TRBJ2-5

DNA: TGTGCCAGCAGGGACAGGGACTCTGGAAACACCATATATTTT
CDR3: CASRDRDSGNTIYF
size: once
V: TRBV14
D: TRBD1
J: TRBJ1-3